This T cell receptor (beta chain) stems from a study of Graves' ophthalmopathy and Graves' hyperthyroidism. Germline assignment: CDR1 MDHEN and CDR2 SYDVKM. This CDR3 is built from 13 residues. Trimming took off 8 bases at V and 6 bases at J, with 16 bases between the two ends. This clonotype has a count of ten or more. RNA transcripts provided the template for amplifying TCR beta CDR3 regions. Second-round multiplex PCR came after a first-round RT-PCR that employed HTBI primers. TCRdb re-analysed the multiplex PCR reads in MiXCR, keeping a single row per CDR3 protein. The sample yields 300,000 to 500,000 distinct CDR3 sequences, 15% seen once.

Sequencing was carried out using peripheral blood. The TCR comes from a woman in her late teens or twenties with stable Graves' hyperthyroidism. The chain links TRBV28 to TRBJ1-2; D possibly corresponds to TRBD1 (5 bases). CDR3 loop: CASRDWARDGYTF. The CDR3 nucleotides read TGTGCCAGCCGGGACTGGGCTAGGGATGGCTACACCTTC.